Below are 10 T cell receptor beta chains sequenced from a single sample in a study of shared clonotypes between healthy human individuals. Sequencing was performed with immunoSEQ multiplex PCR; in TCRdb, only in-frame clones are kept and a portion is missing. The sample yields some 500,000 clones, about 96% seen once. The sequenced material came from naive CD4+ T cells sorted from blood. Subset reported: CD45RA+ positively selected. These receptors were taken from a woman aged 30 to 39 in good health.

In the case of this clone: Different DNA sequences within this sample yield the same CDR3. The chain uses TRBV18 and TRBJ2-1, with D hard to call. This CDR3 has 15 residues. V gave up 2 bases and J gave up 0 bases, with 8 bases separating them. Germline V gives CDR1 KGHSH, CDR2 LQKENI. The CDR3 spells CASSPGQSSYNEQFF. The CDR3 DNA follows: TGTGCCAGCTCACCAGGGCAGAGCTCCTACAATGAGCAGTTCTTC. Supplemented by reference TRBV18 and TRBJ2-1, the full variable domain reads NAGVMQNPRHLVRRRGQEARLRCSPMKGHSHVYWYRQLPEEGLKFMVYLQKENIIDESGMPKERFSAEFPKEGPSILRIQQVVRGDSAAYFCASSPGQSSYNEQFFGPGTRLTVL.

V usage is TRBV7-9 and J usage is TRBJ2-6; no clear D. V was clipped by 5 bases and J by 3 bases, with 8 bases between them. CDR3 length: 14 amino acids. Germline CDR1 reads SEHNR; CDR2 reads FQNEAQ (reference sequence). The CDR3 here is CASSPLGGANVLTF. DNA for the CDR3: TGTGCCAGCAGCCCCCTGGGTGGGGCCAACGTCCTGACTTTC.

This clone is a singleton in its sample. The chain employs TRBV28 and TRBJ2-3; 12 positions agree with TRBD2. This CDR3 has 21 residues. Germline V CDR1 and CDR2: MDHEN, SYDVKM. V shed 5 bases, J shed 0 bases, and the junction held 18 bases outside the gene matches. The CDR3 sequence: CASSISGLAGGLMTSTDTQYF. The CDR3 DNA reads TGTGCCAGCAGTATCTCGGGGCTAGCGGGAGGGCTGATGACTAGCACAGATACGCAGTATTTT. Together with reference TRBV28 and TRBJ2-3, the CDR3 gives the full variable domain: DVKVTQSSRYLVKRTGEKVFLECVQDMDHENMFWYRQDPGLGLRLIYFSYDVKMKEKGDIPEGYSVSREKKERFSLILESASTNQTSMYLCASSISGLAGGLMTSTDTQYFGPGTRLTVL.

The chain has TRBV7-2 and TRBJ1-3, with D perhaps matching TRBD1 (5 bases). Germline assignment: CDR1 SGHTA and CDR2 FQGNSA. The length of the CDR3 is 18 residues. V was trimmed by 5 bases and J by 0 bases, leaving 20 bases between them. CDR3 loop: CASSSLGVGRVSGNTIYF. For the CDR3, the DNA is TGTGCCAGCAGCAGCTTAGGAGTAGGCAGGGTCTCTGGAAACACCATATATTTT.

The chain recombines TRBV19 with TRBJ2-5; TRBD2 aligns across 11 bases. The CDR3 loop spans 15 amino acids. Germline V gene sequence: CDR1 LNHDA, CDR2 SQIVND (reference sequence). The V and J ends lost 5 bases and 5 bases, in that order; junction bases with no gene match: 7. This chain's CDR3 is CASSDTSGSFETQYF. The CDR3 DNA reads TGTGCCAGTAGTGATACTAGCGGGAGCTTTGAGACCCAGTACTTC. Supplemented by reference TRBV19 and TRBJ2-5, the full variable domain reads DGGITQSPKYLFRKEGQNVTLSCEQNLNHDAMYWYRQDPGQGLRLIYYSQIVNDFQKGDIAEGYSVSREKKESFPLTVTSAQKNPTAFYLCASSDTSGSFETQYFGPGTRLLVL.

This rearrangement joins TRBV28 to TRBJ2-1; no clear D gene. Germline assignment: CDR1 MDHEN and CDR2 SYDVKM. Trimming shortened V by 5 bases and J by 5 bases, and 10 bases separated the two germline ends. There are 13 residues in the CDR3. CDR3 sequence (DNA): TGTGCCAGCAGTCCTCGGGTCCACAATGAGCAGTTCTTC. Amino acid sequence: CASSPRVHNEQFF.

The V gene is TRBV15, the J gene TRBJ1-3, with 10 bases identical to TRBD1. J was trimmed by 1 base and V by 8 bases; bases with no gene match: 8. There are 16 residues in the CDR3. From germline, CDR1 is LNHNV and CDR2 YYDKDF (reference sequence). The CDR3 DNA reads TGTGCCACCTGGGACAGGGGTAAAGCTTCTGGAAACACCATATATTTT. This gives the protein CATWDRGKASGNTIYF.

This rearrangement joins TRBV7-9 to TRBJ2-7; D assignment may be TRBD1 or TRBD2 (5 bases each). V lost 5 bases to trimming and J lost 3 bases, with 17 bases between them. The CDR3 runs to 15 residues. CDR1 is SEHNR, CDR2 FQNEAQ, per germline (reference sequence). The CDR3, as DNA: TGTGCCAGCAGCCACACCGGGGCCTTCAGCTACGAGCAGTACTTC. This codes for CASSHTGAFSYEQYF.

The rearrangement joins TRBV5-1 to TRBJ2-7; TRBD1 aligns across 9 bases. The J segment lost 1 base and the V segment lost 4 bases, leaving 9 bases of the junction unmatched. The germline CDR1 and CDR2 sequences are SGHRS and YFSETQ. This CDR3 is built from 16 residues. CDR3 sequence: CASSLRGQGSSYEQYF. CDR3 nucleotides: TGCGCCAGCAGCCTCCGTGGACAGGGGTCATCCTACGAGCAGTACTTC.

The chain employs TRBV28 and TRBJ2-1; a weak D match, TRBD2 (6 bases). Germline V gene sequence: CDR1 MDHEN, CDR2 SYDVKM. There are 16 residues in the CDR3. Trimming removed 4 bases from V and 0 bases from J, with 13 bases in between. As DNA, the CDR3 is TGTGCCAGCAGTTCACCCCGGGAGAGCTCCTACAATGAGCAGTTCTTC. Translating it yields CASSSPRESSYNEQFF.